This T cell receptor (beta chain) comes out of a study of blood T cell repertoires in COVID-19. Study-level information: Whether acute or convalescent, the COVID-19 samples came from the United States, Italy and Spain. Sample material is recorded as cDNA or gDNA derived from T cells, B-cell-depleted T cells, or PBMCs.

As originally analysed: The authors estimated nucleated cell counts from reference gene primer amplification. Sequencing used immunoSEQ multiplex PCR; TCRdb keeps in-frame clones, though not all of them. For V, J and clone size, that table is used; D and trimming come from the DNA. The data contain around 70,000 clones, roughly 89% of them singletons. This CDR3 is 13 amino acids long. CDR1 is SGHTA and CDR2 is FQGTGA in the germline V gene. Trimming shortened V by 4 bases and J by 3 bases, and 9 bases separated the two germline ends. The origin of this receptor is a man older than 75 with acute or convalescent COVID-19. Sequenced: peripheral blood. The rearrangement uses TRBV7-3 and TRBJ1-1; D remains unclear. In nucleotides, the CDR3 is TGTGCCAGCAGCTCGTGGGCCCACACTGAAGCTTTCTTT. Translating gives CASSSWAHTEAFF.